Here is one T cell receptor beta chain with its context. Its antigen remains undetermined. No base quality values were provided; no much bigger clone lies one nucleotide off. Participants in the prospective study were enrolled through a virtual design, were aged 18 to 89 years, and lived in approximately 25 United States geographic areas. To assign participants to cohorts, the prospective study relied on clinical history that participants themselves reported in a screening survey and a study questionnaire. Recovered participants in ImmuneRACE Cohort 3 were defined by two consecutive negative NP/OP PCR tests, clearance by a healthcare professional, or resolution of symptoms. Each participant in the prospective study had whole blood, serum and a nasopharyngeal or oropharyngeal swab collected by mobile phlebotomists. Participants in the prospective study had the option to provide additional blood draws and questionnaires over a roughly 2-month period. Blood samples from the prospective study were shipped frozen or at room temperature prior to DNA extraction.

The sample originates from a study of blood T cell repertoires in COVID-19 (dated by TCRdb to 2019 to 2021). For the wider study: Samples covering the acute and convalescent phases of COVID-19 were provided by collaborators in the United States, Italy and Spain. The sample metadata nearly always contained a de-identified subject ID, COVID-19 status, age in years and sex. Where available, HLA class I and class II types were taken from metadata supplied by the sample provider and were not determined by assay-based typing. Subjects who had been exposed to COVID-19, were actively infected with it, or had recovered from it provided the deeply sampled blood TCRbeta repertoires that made up the dataset. The material from the prospective study consisted of cDNA or gDNA derived from T cells, B-cell-depleted T cells, or PBMCs. A freely available public database, intended as a resource for researchers studying the immune response to SARS-CoV-2, is where the repertoires were released. The samples were drawn from the first 160 participants of the ongoing ImmuneRACE study and from 1,254 subjects provided by 6 global collaborators. Overall study outcomes, separate from this receptor: How much clinical and demographic metadata was included differed by source and by participant, and the metadata was provided uncurated.

TCRbeta CDR3 regions were amplified from genomic DNA by means of the immunoSEQ Assay, a bias-controlled multiplex PCR. In the authors' own workflow: The number of nucleated cells in each sample was estimated from the amplification of reference gene primers within the assay. To quantify the absolute abundance of each unique TCRbeta CDR3 rearrangement, sequence reads were collapsed and filtered. For each sample, productive Simpson clonality was calculated as the square root of Simpson's diversity index across productive rearrangements. TCRdb holds this immuneACCESS table with in-frame rearrangements only. Some clones are missing; in checked studies, unresolved V genes explain under half, and the rest has no known cause. The V and J calls and clone size are taken from that table; D and trimming were inferred from the DNA. This sample holds almost 400,000 clones; roughly 91% were observed only once. 1.5% to 2% of the sample is held by the ten biggest clonotypes.

CDR1 MDHEN and CDR2 SYDVKM were looked up in the germline V gene. The cysteine opens and the phenylalanine closes a CDR3 of 14 amino acids. CDR3 DNA only is kept here, 42 bases in frame from base 1. V and J lose 3 bases and 1 base, and a span of 10 bases separates them. This clonotype originated in a young woman who had recovered from COVID-19. Here the chain combines TRBV28 and TRBJ2-7; the D gene cannot be resolved reliably. The sample consisted of PBMCs or T cells enriched from blood (not recorded which). The encoded CDR3 is CASSFSQSSYEQYF. The nucleotide sequence reads as follows: TGTGCCAGCAGTTTTTCACAGTCGTCCTACGAGCAGTACTTC.